This entry is about one TCR beta chain. Its antigen is unidentified. Use of 60 Vbeta and 13 Jbeta primers characterized the PCR. Only in-frame clones appear in the TCRdb table, and some are missing; sequencing was by immunoSEQ multiplex PCR. The sample carries tens of thousands of clones, roughly 78% recorded once. These data originate in a study of cytomegalovirus exposure and HLA in healthy donors. General study points: Most subjects' HLA-A and HLA-B alleles were reportedly predicted from TCR beta sequences.

The J segment lost 8 bases and the V segment lost 4 bases, leaving 15 bases of the junction unmatched. Per the germline V gene, CDR1 is KGHSH and CDR2 is LQKENI. This CDR3 comprises 16 residues. The sample taken for sequencing was PBMCs. This chain uses TRBV18 with TRBJ1-2, with TRBD1 identical over 8 bases. The clonotype comes from a male donor in good health and CMV-seropositive. CDR3: CASSRRLGQGPGGYTF. Written as DNA, the CDR3 is TGTGCCAGCTCACGACGGCTAGGACAGGGCCCTGGGGGCTACACCTTC.